A selection of T cell receptor beta chains follows, all from one sample in a study of OX40 agonist ivuxolimab in advanced cancers. Profiling relied on immunoSEQ multiplex PCR, and the TCRdb table lists in-frame clones only, not all of them. The repertoire consists of around 68,000 clones, with around 93% occurring once and the leading ten covering approximately 1%. Specimen: CD4+ or CD8+ T cells sorted from blood, collected in a trial of the OX40 agonist ivuxolimab. These receptors originate from an adult with an advanced solid tumor such as melanoma, head and neck, liver or kidney cancer. The CDR3 runs from the conserved cysteine through the conserved F or W. Each record gives: V gene, CDR3 length, clone size, D gene, J gene, CDR3 protein, CDR3 DNA. A D gene is named only where the DNA matches it firmly. The size entry is marked missing in some rows and otherwise reads once, few, many or a size class.

>TRBV9|15|-|-|TRBJ2-1
CASSVEVSSYNEQFF
TGTGCCAGCAGCGTGGAGGTAAGCTCCTACAATGAGCAGTTCTTC
>TRBV19|15|once|TRBD1|TRBJ2-4
CASSARDSSKNIQYF
TGTGCCAGTAGTGCCCGGGACAGCTCCAAAAACATTCAGTACTTC
>TRBV6-4|14|-|TRBD2|TRBJ2-1
CASSEDRLATEQFF
TGTGCCAGCAGCGAGGACCGACTAGCGACTGAGCAGTTCTTC
>TRBV19|13|-|-|TRBJ2-3
CASTPGGADTQYF
TGTGCCAGTACCCCAGGGGGGGCGGATACGCAGTATTTT
>TRBV7-7|13|-|-|TRBJ2-7
CASSGGTGGEQYF
TGTGCTAGCAGCGGGGGGACAGGAGGAGAGCAGTACTTC
>TRBV18|16|-|TRBD1|TRBJ1-2
CASSSNRGQANYGYTF
TGTGCCAGCTCAAGCAACAGGGGGCAAGCTAACTATGGCTACACCTTC
>TRBV19|17|-|TRBD2|TRBJ2-3
CASSLNILAGVGDTQYF
TGTGCCAGTAGTTTAAATATACTAGCGGGAGTAGGAGATACGCAGTATTTT
>TRBV18|14|once|-|TRBJ1-5
CASSLEGVDQPQHF
TGTGCCAGCTCTTTAGAGGGGGTCGATCAGCCCCAGCATTTT
>TRBV5-1|15|-|-|TRBJ2-7
CASSFGQTSLYEQYF
TGCGCCAGCAGCTTCGGACAGACATCCCTATACGAGCAGTACTTC
>TRBV7-9|14|-|-|TRBJ2-6
CASSPRAGANVLTF
TGTGCCAGCAGCCCAAGGGCAGGGGCCAACGTCCTGACTTTC
>TRBV9|16|-|TRBD2|TRBJ2-7
CASSVTGGGSSYEQYF
TGTGCCAGCAGCGTAACGGGCGGGGGAAGCTCCTACGAGCAGTACTTC
>TRBV27|11|-|-|TRBJ2-5
CASSPWETQYF
TGTGCCAGCAGTCCATGGGAGACCCAGTACTTC
>TRBV4-1|15|-|-|TRBJ1-5
CASSQDRHSNQPQHF
TGCGCCAGCAGCCAAGATAGACATAGCAATCAGCCCCAGCATTTT
>TRBV6-4|14|-|-|TRBJ1-4
CASRGDSHTEKLFF
TGTGCCAGCAGAGGAGACAGCCATACCGAAAAACTGTTTTTT
>TRBV25-1|16|-|TRBD1|TRBJ1-3
CASSAAGGAFGNTIYF
TGTGCCAGCAGTGCTGCAGGGGGCGCGTTCGGAAACACCATATATTTT
>TRBV5-5|12|-|-|TRBJ1-2
CASSLEAYGYTF
TGTGCCAGCAGCTTAGAGGCCTATGGCTACACCTTC
>TRBV6-1|12|once|-|TRBJ2-1
CASSDFRDQQFF
TGTGCCAGCAGTGACTTCCGGGACCAGCAGTTCTTC
>TRBV13|14|-|-|TRBJ2-2
CASSPPEAAGELFF
TGTGCCAGCAGCCCTCCGGAGGCCGCCGGGGAGCTGTTTTTT
>TRBV19|11|once|TRBD2|TRBJ2-1
CASRTSNEQFF
TGTGCCAGTCGGACTAGCAATGAGCAGTTCTTC
>TRBV28|15|-|TRBD1|TRBJ1-2
CASTGQGKANYGYTF
TGTGCCAGCACGGGACAGGGGAAAGCTAACTATGGCTACACCTTC
>TRBV30|13|-|-|TRBJ1-1
CAWRKSGLTEAFF
TGTGCCTGGAGGAAATCTGGGCTCACTGAAGCTTTCTTT
>TRBV27|16|-|TRBD2|TRBJ2-5
CASSSGMASGEETQYF
TGTGCCAGCAGTTCCGGCATGGCTAGCGGAGAGGAGACCCAGTACTTC
>TRBV6-5|13|-|-|TRBJ1-2
CASSSARGGGYTF
TGTGCCAGCAGTTCCGCCAGGGGTGGAGGCTACACCTTC